This T cell receptor (beta chain) was captured by sequencing in a study of OX40 agonist ivuxolimab in advanced cancers. At the level of the study: The mean age was approximately 60 years, ranging from about 23 to 85, with about 87% of participants male. General study points: Expansion of clones was among the lowest in partial responders at 0.1-3.0 mg/kg. CD8+ T cells were the subset that, on average, had more expanded clones than CD4+.

Of note for this clone: Its antigen is not identified.

Assay: immunoSEQ multiplex PCR; the TCRdb copy retains only in-frame clones and omits some. The data show around 79,000 clones, approximately 85% seen once. V lost 5 bases, J lost 0 bases, and 9 bases lay in between. The CDR3 is 13 amino acids. CDR1 GTSNPN and CDR2 SVGIG come from the germline V gene (reference sequence). The chain combines TRBV30 with TRBJ2-3; D is perhaps TRBD2 (6 bases). Sequences were derived from CD4+ or CD8+ T cells sorted from blood, sampled in a trial of the OX40 agonist ivuxolimab. The clonotype originates from an adult with an advanced solid tumor such as melanoma, head and neck, liver or kidney cancer. The CDR3 sequence is CAWGSGSTDTQYF. The CDR3 DNA reads as TGTGCCTGGGGAAGCGGGAGCACAGATACGCAGTATTTT.